The 4 T cell receptor beta chains listed next were all sequenced from one sample in a study of cytomegalovirus exposure and HLA in healthy donors. The PCR made use of 60 Vbeta and 13 Jbeta primers. The method was immunoSEQ multiplex PCR; TCRdb's version includes in-frame clones alone and lacks a portion of them. The sample contains more than 200,000 clones, over 75% of which appear only once. Source material: PBMCs. These receptor sequences come from a young man in good health and CMV-seronegative.

The V gene is TRBV27, the J gene TRBJ2-7, with TRBD2 matching over 7 bases. The V segment lost 5 bases and the J segment 3 bases; nucleotides outside the gene matches: 4. Germline CDR1 is MNHEY and CDR2 is SMNVEV (reference sequence). The CDR3 loop spans 13 amino acids. In DNA, the CDR3 is TGTGCCAGCAGTGCGGGAGTAAACTACGAGCAGTACTTC. Its translation is CASSAGVNYEQYF.

The J gene is TRBJ1-4, the V gene TRBV18; 8 positions agree with TRBD1. The V gene's germline CDR1 is KGHSH and CDR2 LQKENI. The CDR3 runs to 17 residues. Trimming cost V 6 bases and J 0 bases; bases outside gene matches: 9. CDR3 bases: TGTGCCAGCTCGCGGACAGGGAGTAGTCCAACTAATGAAAAACTGTTTTTT. Translating it yields CASSRTGSSPTNEKLFF.

CDR3 residues: CASSQVALNTEAFF. DNA for the CDR3: TGCGCCAGCAGCCAAGTGGCCCTCAACACTGAAGCTTTCTTT. This rearrangement joins TRBV4-3 to TRBJ1-1, with unresolved D. The CDR3 spans 14 residues. V was cut by 1 base and J by 2 bases, with 8 bases left in between. The germline CDR1 and CDR2 sequences are LGHNA and YSLEER.

The chain has TRBV28 and TRBJ1-5; D unresolved. Germline assignment: CDR1 MDHEN and CDR2 SYDVKM. This CDR3 has 16 residues. V lost 3 bases and J lost 3, with 15 bases in between. The CDR3 loop is CASSFHPAGINQPQHF. The CDR3 DNA reads as TGTGCCAGCAGTTTCCACCCTGCAGGAATCAATCAGCCCCAGCATTTT.